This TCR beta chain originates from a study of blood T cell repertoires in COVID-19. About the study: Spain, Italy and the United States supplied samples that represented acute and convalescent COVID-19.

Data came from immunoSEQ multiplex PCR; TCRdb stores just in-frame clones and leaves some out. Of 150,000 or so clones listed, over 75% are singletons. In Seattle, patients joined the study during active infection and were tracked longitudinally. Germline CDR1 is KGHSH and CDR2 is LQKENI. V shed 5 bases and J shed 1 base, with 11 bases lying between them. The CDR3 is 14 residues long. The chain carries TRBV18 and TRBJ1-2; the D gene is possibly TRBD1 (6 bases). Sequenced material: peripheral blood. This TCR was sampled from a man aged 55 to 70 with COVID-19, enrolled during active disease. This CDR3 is CASSRTDVNYGYTF. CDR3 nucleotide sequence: TGTGCCAGCTCAAGGACAGACGTTAACTATGGCTACACCTTC.